The 3 T cell receptor beta chains listed next were all sequenced from one sample in a study of CD8+ T cells in alopecia areata. Treatment indicated: oral pan-JAK inhibitor, 5-10 mg twice daily. Extraction of RNA preceded its reverse transcription into cDNA, which served as the sequencing template. The data were produced by immunoSEQ multiplex PCR, yet TCRdb's version contains in-frame clones alone and is incomplete. The table lists fewer than 350,000 clones, nearly 60% of them singletons. Sequencing used CD4+ T cells sorted from blood, obtained at week 24, from a patient treated with tofacitinib. The receptors stem from a human donor with alopecia areata.

CDR3 sequence (DNA): TGTGCCAGCAGTACTCGGGGGGGTCAAGAGACCCAGTACTTC. Encoded protein: CASSTRGGQETQYF. The chain joins TRBV6-6 to TRBJ2-5; 8 bases align to TRBD2. J lost 2 bases, V lost 5 bases, and 4 bases had no gene match. The CDR3 totals 14 residues. Per germline, CDR1 MNHNY and CDR2 SVGAGI (reference sequence).

The V call is TRBV25-1, the J call TRBJ2-2, with TRBD1 identical over 7 bases. With 3 bases clipped from V and 6 bases from J, the junction kept 10 bases outside the gene matches. The germline V gene encodes CDR1 MGHDK and CDR2 SYGVNS. The CDR3 consists of 16 residues. This CDR3 reads CASSDPGQPVPGELFF. CDR3 bases: TGTGCCAGCAGTGATCCGGGACAGCCAGTACCCGGGGAGCTGTTTTTT. Variable domain in full (rest from reference TRBV25-1 and TRBJ2-2): EADIYQTPRYLVIGTGKKITLECSQTMGHDKMYWYQQDPGMELHLIHYSYGVNSTEKGDLSSESTVSRIRTEHFPLTLESARPSHTSQYLCASSDPGQPVPGELFFGEGSRLTVL.

The chain uses TRBV9 and TRBJ1-2, with D tentatively TRBD1 (5 bases). The germline V and J ends were trimmed by 0 bases and 4 bases, with 13 bases remaining between them. Germline V gene data show CDR1 as SGDLS and CDR2 as YYNGEE. The CDR3 runs to 15 residues. The CDR3: CASSVGGGSGYGYTF. DNA for the CDR3: TGTGCCAGCAGCGTAGGCGGGGGGAGCGGCTATGGCTACACCTTC. Full variable domain (rest looked up from reference TRBV9 and TRBJ1-2): DSGVTQTPKHLITATGQRVTLRCSPRSGDLSVYWYQQSLDQGLQFLIQYYNGEERAKGNILERFSAQQFPDLHSELNLSSLELGDSALYFCASSVGGGSGYGYTFGSGTRLTVV.